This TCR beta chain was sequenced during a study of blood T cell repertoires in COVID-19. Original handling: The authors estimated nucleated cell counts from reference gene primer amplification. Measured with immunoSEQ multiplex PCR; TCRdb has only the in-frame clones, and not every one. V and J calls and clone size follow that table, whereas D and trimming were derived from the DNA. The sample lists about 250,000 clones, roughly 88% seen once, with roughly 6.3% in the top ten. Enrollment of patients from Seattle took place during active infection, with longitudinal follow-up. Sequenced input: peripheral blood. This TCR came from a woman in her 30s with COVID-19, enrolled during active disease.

CDR3 nucleotide sequence: TGTGCCAGCAGCTTACGGGACAGGAATAATTCACCCCTCCACTTT. Its translation is CASSLRDRNNSPLHF. This chain links TRBV27 with TRBJ1-6, with TRBD1 identical over 8 bases. The length of the CDR3 is 15 residues. J lost 5 bases, V lost 6 bases, and 6 bases had no gene match. Germline assignment: CDR1 MNHEY and CDR2 SMNVEV (reference sequence).